The 15 T cell receptor beta chains given below trace back to one sample, sequenced in a study of cytomegalovirus exposure and HLA in healthy donors. 13 Jbeta primers and 60 Vbeta primers were used for the PCR. The method was immunoSEQ multiplex PCR; TCRdb's version includes in-frame clones alone and lacks a portion of them. The table includes tens of thousands of clones, approximately 60% detected once. The sample consisted of PBMCs. All receptors come from a male donor in good health and CMV-seropositive.

For this clone: The junction and the germline gene differ at one end; a read error may be behind it. The chain couples TRBV7-9 to TRBJ2-5; D is possibly TRBD2 (5 bases). The CDR3 spans 15 residues. In germline, CDR1 is SEHNR, CDR2 FQNEAQ (reference sequence). CDR3: CASSLALGLSREQYF. In DNA form, the CDR3 reads TGTGCCAGCAGCCTAGCCCTTGGACTTTCGAGGGAGCAGTACTTC.

CDR3 nucleotide sequence: TGTGCCAGCAGCCGACAGGGACAGGGATCACCCCTCCACTTT. As protein: CASSRQGQGSPLHF. V gene TRBV27 combines with J gene TRBJ1-6; 9 nucleotides align to TRBD1. Germline V CDR1 and CDR2: MNHEY, SMNVEV (reference sequence). The V gene end was trimmed by 6 bases and the J gene end by 10 bases; junction bases not matched to a gene: 7. CDR3 length: 14 amino acids.

The chain couples TRBV9 to TRBJ1-3; D may be TRBD1 (6 bases). CDR3 length equals 18 residues. Trimming left V 0 bases short and J 3 bases short, with 19 bases between. Germline CDR1 SGDLS, CDR2 YYNGEE. In DNA, the CDR3 is TGTGCCAGCAGCGTAGCCCCGCGGAAGGGGGATAGTGGAAACACCATATATTTT. It specifies CASSVAPRKGDSGNTIYF.

The chain recombines TRBV21-1 with TRBJ1-5; the D segment call TRBD1 is taken from the table without a DNA check. TRBV21-1 is a listed pseudogene. The length of the CDR3 is 15 residues. Written as DNA, the CDR3 is TGTGCCAGCCGACGGGGACAAAATTTAAATCAGCCCCAGCATTTT. Its protein is CASRRGQNLNQPQHF.

The CDR3 sequence: CAISDLGQGDTEAFF. The CDR3 DNA is TGTGCCATCAGTGACCTGGGACAGGGGGACACTGAAGCTTTCTTT. The chain joins TRBV10-3 to TRBJ1-1, with TRBD1 matching 11 bases. The germline gives CDR1 ENHRY, CDR2 SYGVKD. The CDR3 spans 15 residues. V dropped 3 bases and J dropped 3; count of bases not matched to a gene: 3.

This chain connects TRBV25-1 to TRBJ2-1; 8 nucleotides line up with TRBD2. J lost 5 bases, V lost 4 bases, and 4 bases had no gene match. Germline-derived CDR1 and CDR2 are MGHDK and SYGVNS. The CDR3 sequence is 14 residues long. The CDR3, as DNA: TGTGCCAGCAGTGGGGGACTAGACAACAATGAGCAGTTCTTC. Its translation: CASSGGLDNNEQFF.

The rearrangement links TRBV7-9 to TRBJ1-6; TRBD1 matches 8 bases. Germline values: CDR1 SEHNR, CDR2 FQNEAQ (reference sequence). The CDR3 is 15 residues long. The junction had 6 bases not matched to a gene; V was cut back by 3 bases and J by 8 bases. CDR3 sequence (DNA): TGTGCCAGCAGCTTGGCCAGGGGGCGGTATTCACCCCTCCACTTT. Translation: CASSLARGRYSPLHF. The full variable domain, completed using reference TRBV7-9 and TRBJ1-6, is DTGVSQNPRHKITKRGQNVTFRCDPISEHNRLYWYRQTLGQGPEFLTYFQNEAQLEKSRLLSDRFSAERPKGSFSTLEIQRTEQGDSAMYLCASSLARGRYSPLHFGNGTRLTVT.

V usage is TRBV7-3 and J usage is TRBJ1-1; no clear D gene. The ends were cut back, 6 bases at V and 0 bases at J, with 11 bases in the middle. The CDR3 has 14 residues. Germline loops: CDR1 SGHTA, CDR2 FQGTGA. CDR3 residues: CASSPRGLNTEAFF. The CDR3 DNA is TGTGCCAGCAGTCCTCGGGGTCTGAACACTGAAGCTTTCTTT. The full variable domain, with the rest looked up from reference TRBV7-3 and TRBJ1-1, is GAGVSQTPSNKVTEKGKYVELRCDPISGHTALYWYRQSLGQGPEFLIYFQGTGAADDSGLPNDRFFAVRPEGSVSTLKIQRTERGDSAVYLCASSPRGLNTEAFFGQGTRLTVV.

The rearrangement links TRBV5-4 to TRBJ2-3, with 12 bases lining up with TRBD1. CDR3 size: 14 residues. Germline V lookup: CDR1 SGHNT, CDR2 YYREEE (reference sequence). Trimming took 4 bases from V and 9 from J; bases not matched to a gene: 6. The DNA of the CDR3 is TGTGCCAGCAGCCCCCGGGACAGGGGGCGAACGCAGTATTTT. Residues: CASSPRDRGRTQYF. Supplemented by reference TRBV5-4 and TRBJ2-3, the full variable domain reads ETGVTQSPTHLIKTRGQQVTLRCSSQSGHNTVSWYQQALGQGPQFIFQYYREEENGRGNFPPRFSGLQFPNYSSELNVNALELDDSALYLCASSPRDRGRTQYFGPGTRLTVL.

The chain is built from TRBV2 and TRBJ1-5; TRBD1 matches 9 bases. The CDR3 contains 17 residues. The V gene end was trimmed by 5 bases and the J gene end by 0 bases; junction bases not matched to a gene: 8. CDR1 is SNHLY, CDR2 FYNNEI, per germline. Here the CDR3 reads CASSQGQGIRSNQPQHF. The DNA of the CDR3 is TGTGCCAGCAGTCAGGGACAGGGAATTCGTAGCAATCAGCCCCAGCATTTT.

This rearrangement joins TRBV11-1 to TRBJ1-1; D not resolved. This CDR3 is 12 amino acids long. Trimming pared 5 bases from V and 8 bases from J, leaving 12 bases between. The germline CDR1 and CDR2 sequences are SGHAT and FQDESV (reference sequence). The CDR3 loop is CASSPNIREAFF. The CDR3 region has the DNA TGTGCCAGCAGCCCTAATATCCGGGAAGCTTTCTTT.

The V call is TRBV25-1, the J call TRBJ2-1; no clear D gene. V was clipped by 4 bases and J by 6 bases, with 16 bases between them. Per the germline V gene, CDR1 is MGHDK and CDR2 is SYGVNS. This CDR3 is 15 amino acids long. CDR3 bases: TGTGCCAGCAGTGTAGCTTCGATTATCTCCAATGAGCAGTTCTTC. The encoded protein is CASSVASIISNEQFF. The complete variable domain, with remaining parts taken from reference TRBV25-1 and TRBJ2-1, reads EADIYQTPRYLVIGTGKKITLECSQTMGHDKMYWYQQDPGMELHLIHYSYGVNSTEKGDLSSESTVSRIRTEHFPLTLESARPSHTSQYLCASSVASIISNEQFFGPGTRLTVL.

V gene TRBV5-1 combines with J gene TRBJ2-2; 9 nucleotides agree with TRBD1. The J segment lost 0 bases and the V segment lost 6 bases, leaving 9 bases of the junction unmatched. Per the germline V gene, CDR1 is SGHRS and CDR2 is YFSETQ. The length of the CDR3 is 17 residues. The CDR3 coding sequence is TGCGCCAGCAACCCGATGAGGACAGGGGCGAACACCGGGGAGCTGTTTTTT. As protein: CASNPMRTGANTGELFF.

The chain recombines TRBV5-4 with TRBJ2-1, with D possibly TRBD2 on 6 matching bases. Between the trimmed V and J ends, which lost 3 bases and 10 bases, there was a span of 20 bases. This CDR3 contains 15 residues. Germline V gene lookup returns CDR1 SGHNT and CDR2 YYREEE (reference sequence). The CDR3 sequence is CASSWGDGRSGEQFF. The CDR3 DNA sequence: TGTGCCAGCAGCTGGGGCGACGGGAGATCAGGAGAGCAGTTCTTC.

The V gene is TRBV6-1, the J gene TRBJ1-2; D may be TRBD1 (5 bases). Trimming removed 7 bases from V and 4 bases from J, with 16 bases in between. The germline CDR1 and CDR2 sequences are MNHNS and SASEGT. The CDR3 spans 14 residues. In DNA, the CDR3 is TGTGCCAGCATCCAGGGAGGGGTGGTCTATGGCTACACCTTC. This codes for CASIQGGVVYGYTF.